Listed below are T cell receptor beta chains from one sample, sequenced in a study of blood T cell repertoires in COVID-19. Sequencing was performed with immunoSEQ multiplex PCR; in TCRdb, only in-frame clones are kept and a portion is missing. The sample yields about 300,000 clones, just over 85% seen once. The specimen was PBMCs or T cells enriched from blood (not recorded which). Source of these receptors: a man under 40 who had recovered from COVID-19. The CDR3 runs from the conserved cysteine through the conserved F or W. D genes are given only for firm matches. Some rows have no size entry. The others give once, few or many, or a class for an expanded clone.

V,D,size,J,CDR3,DNA
TRBV9,.,.,TRBJ2-3,CASSVRSGQSRGTDTQYF,TGTGCCAGCAGCGTAAGATCAGGTCAGAGCAGGGGAACAGATACGCAGTATTTT
TRBV6-4,.,.,TRBJ2-2,CASSGGPIGSGELFF,TGTGCCAGCAGTGGCGGGCCGATAGGTTCCGGGGAGCTGTTTTTT
TRBV4-1,TRBD2,.,TRBJ2-1,CASSQGKSGLEISYNEQFF,TGCGCCAGCAGCCAAGGAAAGTCAGGACTAGAAATCTCCTACAATGAGCAGTTCTTC
TRBV19,TRBD2,.,TRBJ2-7,CASSLVSGRTYEQYF,TGTGCCAGTAGTTTGGTTAGCGGGAGAACCTACGAGCAGTACTTC
TRBV19,TRBD2,.,TRBJ2-1,CASSTPGGSGIHEQFF,TGTGCCAGTAGTACCCCGGGCGGGAGTGGTATCCATGAGCAGTTCTTC
TRBV6-5,TRBD2,.,TRBJ2-3,CASSNRERGIGTQYF,TGTGCCAGCAGCAATAGGGAGCGGGGAATAGGTACGCAGTATTTT
TRBV6-5,.,.,TRBJ1-2,CASSSDLRGGYTF,TGTGCCAGCAGCTCGGACCTCAGGGGCGGCTACACCTTC
TRBV9,TRBD2,few,TRBJ2-5,CASSVAGLHWETQYF,TGTGCCAGCAGCGTAGCGGGACTACATTGGGAGACCCAGTACTTC
TRBV11-2,.,.,TRBJ1-3,CASSFNIGASGNTIYF,TGTGCCAGCAGCTTTAATATAGGGGCGTCCGGAAACACCATATATTTT
TRBV7-6,.,.,TRBJ1-1,CASSLSAGTEAFF,TGTGCCAGCAGCTTATCCGCGGGCACTGAAGCTTTCTTT
TRBV4-1,TRBD2,.,TRBJ2-1,CASSQGGGRSSYNEQFF,TGCGCCAGCAGCCAAGGGGGAGGGAGGAGCTCCTACAATGAGCAGTTCTTC
TRBV6-5,TRBD2,.,TRBJ2-7,CASSYSRGLATNEQYF,TGTGCCAGCAGTTACTCGCGGGGACTAGCTACGAACGAGCAGTACTTC
TRBV13,TRBD2,.,TRBJ2-2,CASSHRDYHTGELFF,TGTGCCAGCAGCCACCGGGACTACCACACCGGGGAGCTGTTTTTT
TRBV28,TRBD1,.,TRBJ1-1,CASRPRDRATTEAFF,TGTGCCAGCAGACCCCGGGACAGGGCGACCACTGAAGCTTTCTTT
TRBV19,TRBD1,.,TRBJ2-7,CASSPGTGGGEQYF,TGTGCCAGTAGTCCCGGGACAGGGGGCGGCGAGCAGTACTTC
TRBV18,.,few,TRBJ1-4,CASSPQQEPNEKLFF,TGTGCCAGCTCACCACAACAGGAGCCGAATGAAAAACTGTTTTTT
TRBV5-1,.,.,TRBJ1-4,CASSAGPNEKLFF,TGCGCCAGCAGTGCAGGGCCGAATGAAAAACTGTTTTTT
TRBV5-1,TRBD2,.,TRBJ2-7,CASSLAGDSYEQYF,TGCGCCAGCAGCTTAGCGGGGGACTCCTACGAGCAGTACTTC
TRBV19,.,once,TRBJ1-6,CASSIGRNNSPLHF,TGTGCCAGTAGTATAGGGCGGAACAATTCACCCCTCCACTTT
TRBV5-1,.,.,TRBJ2-7,CASSLFSDSYEQYF,TGCGCCAGCAGCTTGTTTAGCGATTCCTACGAGCAGTACTTC
TRBV13,TRBD2,.,TRBJ2-2,CASSLKASGGWELFF,TGTGCCAGCAGCTTAAAGGCCAGCGGGGGTTGGGAGCTGTTTTTT
TRBV28,TRBD2,.,TRBJ2-1,CASSLRVSGLGQIF,TGTGCCAGCAGTCTCAGGGTTTCAGGACTAGGGCAGATCTTC
TRBV6-5,.,.,TRBJ2-3,CASNRRETDTQYF,TGTGCCAGCAATCGACGGGAGACAGATACGCAGTATTTT
TRBV24-1,TRBD1,.,TRBJ1-2,CATSRTGGRGYTF,TGTGCCACCAGTCGGACAGGGGGCCGAGGCTACACCTTC
TRBV4-1,.,.,TRBJ1-1,CASSLPSEGTEAFF,TGCGCCAGCAGCCTCCCCTCTGAGGGCACTGAAGCTTTCTTT
TRBV28,.,.,TRBJ2-7,CASSLGDIRVYEQYF,TGTGCCAGCAGCCTGGGGGACATAAGAGTCTACGAGCAGTACTTC
TRBV21-1,.,.,TRBJ1-1,CASSPRGGLDTEAFF,TGTGCCAGCAGCCCTCGTGGGGGGTTAGACACTGAAGCTTTCTTT
TRBV5-4,.,once,TRBJ1-1,CASSLGGGLNTEAFF,TGTGCCAGCAGCTTGGGTGGGGGCCTGAACACTGAAGCTTTCTTT
TRBV7-6,.,.,TRBJ2-7,CASSLAVGSSYEQYF,TGTGCCAGCAGCTTAGCAGTGGGCAGCTCCTACGAGCAGTACTTC
TRBV24-1,TRBD1,.,TRBJ2-2,CATSDSTGITGELFF,TGTGCCACCAGTGATTCGACAGGGATCACCGGGGAGCTGTTTTTT
TRBV27,.,.,TRBJ1-5,CASSFLGAGQPQHF,TGTGCCAGCAGTTTTTTGGGGGCGGGTCAGCCCCAGCATTTT
TRBV29-1,TRBD1,few,TRBJ2-7,CSAKPGQGGEQYF,TGCAGCGCTAAACCGGGACAGGGAGGCGAGCAGTACTTC
TRBV2,TRBD2,.,TRBJ2-3,CASILRGGPDTQYF,TGTGCCAGCATACTACGGGGGGGACCAGATACGCAGTATTTT
TRBV5-4,.,.,TRBJ1-6,CASSKPWGEPGSPLHF,TGTGCCAGCAGCAAACCATGGGGGGAACCGGGATCACCCCTCCACTTT
TRBV3-1/TRBV3-2,TRBD1,.,TRBJ1-5,CASSHRTGSQPQHF,TGTGCCAGCAGCCACCGGACAGGGAGTCAGCCCCAGCATTTT
TRBV7-9,.,.,TRBJ2-1,CASGSTGVYNEQFF,TGTGCCAGCGGGTCGACTGGCGTATACAATGAGCAGTTCTTC
TRBV10-3,TRBD1,.,TRBJ1-1,CAISDRGNTEAFF,TGTGCCATCAGCGACAGGGGGAACACTGAAGCTTTCTTT
TRBV4-1,TRBD1,.,TRBJ1-1,CASSRDTGTGATEAFF,TGCGCCAGCAGCCGAGATACCGGGACAGGGGCCACTGAAGCTTTCTTT
TRBV9,TRBD2,.,TRBJ2-7,CASSVGTSGAYEQYF,TGTGCCAGCAGCGTAGGCACTAGCGGGGCCTACGAGCAGTACTTC
TRBV13,.,.,TRBJ2-1,CASSPTSYNEQFF,TGTGCCAGCAGCCCCACTTCCTACAATGAGCAGTTCTTC
TRBV5-1,.,.,TRBJ2-2,CASRSQGNTGELFF,TGCGCCAGCAGGTCACAGGGTAACACCGGGGAGCTGTTTTTT
TRBV7-9,TRBD1,.,TRBJ2-3,CASSYETGRRTDTQYF,TGTGCCAGCAGCTACGAGACAGGGCGTCGCACAGATACGCAGTATTTT